This paragraph covers one T cell receptor beta chain sequence. Per germline, CDR1 LNHDA and CDR2 SQIVND (reference sequence). The junction had 1 base not matched to a gene; V was cut back by 4 bases and J by 5 bases. CDR3 length: 14 residues. This record belongs to a study of blood T cell repertoires in COVID-19. Study in general: Sources were T cells, B-cell-depleted T cells, or PBMCs; the material itself was cDNA or gDNA.

The study recruited people aged roughly 18 to 95 years across about two dozen US areas. Donors of Cohort 3 who recovered were those that had two negative PCRs, clearance, or symptom resolution. Libraries were prepared by immunoSEQ multiplex PCR; TCRdb keeps only in-frame clonotypes and omits some of them. The sample has a few hundred thousand clones, about 88% seen once; the top ten hold around 3%. This clonotype was obtained from a woman aged 45-65 years who had recovered from COVID-19. The sample comprised PBMCs or T cells enriched from blood (not recorded which). J is TRBJ2-2 and V is TRBV19; TRBD1 matches 10 bases. CDR3 in DNA: TGTGCCAGTAGTAGACAGGGGGCAACCGGGGAGCTGTTTTTT. This sequence encodes CASSRQGATGELFF. The whole variable domain, filled in from reference TRBV19 and TRBJ2-2, reads DGGITQSPKYLFRKEGQNVTLSCEQNLNHDAMYWYRQDPGQGLRLIYYSQIVNDFQKGDIAEGYSVSREKKESFPLTVTSAQKNPTAFYLCASSRQGATGELFFGEGSRLTVL.